The subject of this entry is one TCR beta chain. The PCR had 60 Vbeta and 13 Jbeta primers. Profiling relied on immunoSEQ multiplex PCR, and the TCRdb table lists in-frame clones only, not all of them. This sample has 100,000 or so clones, with approximately 12% found just once. This sample was included in a study of cytomegalovirus exposure and HLA in healthy donors. Germline CDR1 and CDR2: GTSNPN and SVGIG (reference sequence). Trimming shortened V by 0 bases and J by 6 bases, and 11 bases separated the two germline ends. The length of the CDR3 is 14 residues. This receptor was identified in a man in his forties in good health and CMV-seropositive. The sample was PBMCs. The chain recombines TRBV30 with TRBJ2-2; TRBD2 is a possible D gene (5 bases). The CDR3 is CAWSVGLGPGELFF. The CDR3, as DNA: TGTGCCTGGAGTGTAGGACTTGGCCCCGGGGAGCTGTTTTTT. The full variable domain, completed using reference TRBV30 and TRBJ2-2, is SQTIHQWPATLVQPVGSPLSLECTVEGTSNPNLYWYRQAAGRGLQLLFYSVGIGQISSEVPQNLSASRPQDRQFILSSKKLLLSDSGFYLCAWSVGLGPGELFFGEGSRLTVL.